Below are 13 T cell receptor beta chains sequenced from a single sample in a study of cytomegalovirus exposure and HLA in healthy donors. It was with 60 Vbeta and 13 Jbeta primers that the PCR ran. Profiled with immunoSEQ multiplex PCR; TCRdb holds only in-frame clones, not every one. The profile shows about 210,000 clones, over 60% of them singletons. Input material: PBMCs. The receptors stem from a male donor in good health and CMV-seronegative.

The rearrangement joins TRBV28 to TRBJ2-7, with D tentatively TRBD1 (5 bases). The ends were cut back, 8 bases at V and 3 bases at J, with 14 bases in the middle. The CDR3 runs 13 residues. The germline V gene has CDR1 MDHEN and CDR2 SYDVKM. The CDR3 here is CASLGDSLYEQYF. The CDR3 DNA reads TGTGCCAGCCTGGGCGACAGCCTCTACGAGCAGTACTTC.

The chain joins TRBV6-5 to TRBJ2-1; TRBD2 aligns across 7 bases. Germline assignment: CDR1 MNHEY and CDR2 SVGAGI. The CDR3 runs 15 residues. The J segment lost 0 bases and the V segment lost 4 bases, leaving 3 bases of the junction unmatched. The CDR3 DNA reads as TGTGCCAGCAGTTGGGGCGGGAGCTCCTACAATGAGCAGTTCTTC. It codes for CASSWGGSSYNEQFF.

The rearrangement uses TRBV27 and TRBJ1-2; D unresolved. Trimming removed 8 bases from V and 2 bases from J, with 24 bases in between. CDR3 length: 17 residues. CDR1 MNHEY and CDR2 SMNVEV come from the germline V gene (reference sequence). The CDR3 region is CASRGLKGSPGNYGYTF. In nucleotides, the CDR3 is TGTGCCAGCCGAGGGTTGAAGGGCAGCCCCGGGAACTATGGCTACACCTTC.

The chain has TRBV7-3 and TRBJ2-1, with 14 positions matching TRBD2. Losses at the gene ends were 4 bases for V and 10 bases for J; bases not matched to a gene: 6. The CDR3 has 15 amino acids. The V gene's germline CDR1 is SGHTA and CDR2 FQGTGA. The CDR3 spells CASSWGTSGSYEQFF. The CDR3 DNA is TGTGCCAGCAGCTGGGGGACTAGCGGGAGTTACGAGCAGTTCTTC.

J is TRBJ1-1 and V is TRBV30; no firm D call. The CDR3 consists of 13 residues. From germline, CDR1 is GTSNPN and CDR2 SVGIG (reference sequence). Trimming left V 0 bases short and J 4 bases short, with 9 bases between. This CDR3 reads CAWSVQSGTEAFF. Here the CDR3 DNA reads TGTGCCTGGAGTGTACAGAGTGGCACTGAAGCTTTCTTT.

CDR3 DNA: TGTGCCAGCAGACAGACAGGGGGCACAGATACGCAGTATTTT. Translated: CASRQTGGTDTQYF. The rearrangement joins TRBV27 to TRBJ2-3; 8 nucleotides agree with TRBD1. Germline V gene sequence: CDR1 MNHEY, CDR2 SMNVEV (reference sequence). This CDR3 is built from 14 residues. The J segment lost 1 base and the V segment lost 6 bases, leaving 3 bases of the junction unmatched.

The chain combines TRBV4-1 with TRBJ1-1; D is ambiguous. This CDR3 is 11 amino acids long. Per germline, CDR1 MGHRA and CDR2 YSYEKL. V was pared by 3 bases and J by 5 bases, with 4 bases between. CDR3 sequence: CASSHETEAFF. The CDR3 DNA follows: TGCGCCAGCAGCCATGAGACTGAAGCTTTCTTT.

The CDR3 sequence: CASSLGRGGYEQYF. CDR3 coding DNA: TGTGCCAGCAGTTTGGGGAGGGGCGGTTACGAGCAGTACTTC. V is TRBV27 and J is TRBJ2-7; TRBD2 agrees at 7 bases. This CDR3 comprises 14 residues. Per the germline V gene, CDR1 is MNHEY and CDR2 is SMNVEV (reference sequence). Trimming at V came to 3 bases and at J to 4 bases, leaving 6 bases not matched to a gene.

The CDR3 DNA sequence: TGTGCCAGCAGCCCGCTGCGGGGGCTCTCCTACAATGAGCAGTTCTTC. Encoded protein: CASSPLRGLSYNEQFF. This sequence joins TRBV7-9 and TRBJ2-1, with D maybe TRBD2 (7 bases). This CDR3 spans 16 amino acids. V lost 5 bases and J 0 bases, leaving 14 bases between the germline ends. CDR1 SEHNR and CDR2 FQNEAQ come from the germline V gene (reference sequence).

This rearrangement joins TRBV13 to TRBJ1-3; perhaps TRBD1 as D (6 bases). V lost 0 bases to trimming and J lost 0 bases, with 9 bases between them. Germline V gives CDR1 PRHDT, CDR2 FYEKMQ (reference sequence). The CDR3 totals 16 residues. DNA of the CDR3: TGTGCCAGCAGCTTAGGGAGGGGGAGCTCTGGAAACACCATATATTTT. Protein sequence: CASSLGRGSSGNTIYF.

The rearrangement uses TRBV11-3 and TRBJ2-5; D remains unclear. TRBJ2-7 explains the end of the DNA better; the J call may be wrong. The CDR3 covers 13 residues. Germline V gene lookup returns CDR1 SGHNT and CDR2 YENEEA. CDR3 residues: CASSLGKSYEQYF. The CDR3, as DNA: TGTGCCAGCAGCTTAGGTAAGTCCTACGAGCAGTACTTC.

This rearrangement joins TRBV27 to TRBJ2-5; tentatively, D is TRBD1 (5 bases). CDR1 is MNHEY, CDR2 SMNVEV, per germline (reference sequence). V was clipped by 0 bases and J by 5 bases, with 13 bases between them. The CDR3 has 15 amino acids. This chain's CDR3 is CASSLSLGVGETQYF. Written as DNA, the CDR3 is TGTGCCAGCAGTTTATCGTTAGGGGTGGGGGAGACCCAGTACTTC.

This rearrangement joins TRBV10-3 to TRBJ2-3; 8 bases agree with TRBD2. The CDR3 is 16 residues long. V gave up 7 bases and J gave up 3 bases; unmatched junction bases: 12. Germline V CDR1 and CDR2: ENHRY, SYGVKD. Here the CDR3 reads CAITHGGAGGTDTQYF. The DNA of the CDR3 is TGTGCCATCACCCACGGGGGGGCGGGAGGAACAGATACGCAGTATTTT.